This TCR beta chain was obtained from a study of shared clonotypes between healthy human individuals. Study-wide background: Donor composition was a couple of women and a few men, aged 18 to 49. Study observations and caveats: Naive subsets tended to show greater estimated richness than memory subsets.

CDR1 is SEHNR and CDR2 is FQNEAQ in the germline V gene (reference sequence). The V and J ends lost 11 bases and 2 bases respectively, with 16 bases between them. The CDR3 has 14 residues. CD45RO-negative, CCR7-selected cells formed the naive CD8 fraction, which excluded terminally differentiated effector memory CD45RA+ cells. The assay was carried out at the deep level. It was across several immunoSEQ plates that each subset's genomic DNA was evenly split. The table came from immunoSEQ multiplex PCR; TCRdb's copy has only in-frame clones and leaves some out. This table has about 2,100,000 clones, more than 85% appearing once. This clone was observed a few times. The antigen remains unidentified.

The sequencing input was naive CD8+ T cells from PBMCs. This clonotype was sampled from a man between 18 and 29 years old in good health. Some clones in this sample may be carry-over from other donors' samples. The chain combines TRBV7-9 with TRBJ1-5; D perhaps matches TRBD1 (6 bases). DNA of the CDR3: TGTGCCTCACGGGGGCCCGATGGCAATCAGCCCCAGCATTTT. Translating it yields CASRGPDGNQPQHF.